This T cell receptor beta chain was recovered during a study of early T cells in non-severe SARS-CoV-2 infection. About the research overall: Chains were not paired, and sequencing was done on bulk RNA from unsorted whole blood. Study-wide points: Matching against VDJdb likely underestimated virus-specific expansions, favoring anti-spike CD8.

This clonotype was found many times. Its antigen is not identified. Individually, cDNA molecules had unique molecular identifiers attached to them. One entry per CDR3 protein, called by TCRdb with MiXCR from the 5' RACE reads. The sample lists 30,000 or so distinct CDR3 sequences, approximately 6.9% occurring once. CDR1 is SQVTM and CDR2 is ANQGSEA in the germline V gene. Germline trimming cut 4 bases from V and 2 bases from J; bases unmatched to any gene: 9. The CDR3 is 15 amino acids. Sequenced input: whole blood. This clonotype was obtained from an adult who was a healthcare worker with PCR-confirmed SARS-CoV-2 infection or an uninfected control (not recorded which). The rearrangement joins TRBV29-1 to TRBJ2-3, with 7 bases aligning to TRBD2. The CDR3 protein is CSVVVLAEITDTQYF. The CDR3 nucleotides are TGCAGCGTTGTGGTTCTAGCGGAAATCACAGATACGCAGTATTTT.